A selection of T cell receptor beta chains follows, all from one sample in a study of blood T cell repertoires in COVID-19. Sequencing used immunoSEQ multiplex PCR; TCRdb keeps in-frame clones, though not all of them. The sample shows 46,000 or so clones, approximately 83% of them seen only once. What was sequenced was peripheral blood. The source is a woman of 80 years or more with COVID-19, enrolled during active disease. The CDR3 runs from the conserved cysteine through the conserved F or W. D genes are given only for firm matches. Rows may omit the clone size; those that give it use once, few, many or a size class.

j_call clone_size v_call d_call cdr3_aa cdr3_nt
TRBJ2-3 NA TRBV7-9 NA CASSLEGSTDTQYF TGTGCCAGCAGCTTAGAGGGGAGCACAGATACGCAGTATTTT
TRBJ2-5 NA TRBV18 NA CASSPPSNRQETQYF TGTGCCAGCTCACCACCTTCGAACAGACAAGAGACCCAGTACTTC
TRBJ2-2 NA TRBV28 TRBD2 CASSRTSGYTGELFF TGTGCCAGCAGCAGGACTAGCGGGTACACCGGGGAGCTGTTTTTT
TRBJ2-3 NA TRBV28 TRBD1 CASSLDLDRGQDTQYF TGTGCCAGCAGTTTAGATTTGGACAGGGGGCAAGATACGCAGTATTTT
TRBJ1-5 NA TRBV6-2/TRBV6-3 TRBD1 CASSFALLRGVSNQPQHF TGTGCCAGCAGTTTCGCCCTCCTCAGGGGGGTGTCCAATCAGCCCCAGCATTTT
TRBJ1-2 NA TRBV18 TRBD1 CASSPGGQGARDGYTF TGTGCCAGCTCACCAGGGGGGCAGGGGGCAAGAGATGGCTACACCTTC
TRBJ2-1 NA TRBV27 NA CASSPPSSGNEQFF TGTGCCAGCAGTCCACCGTCTAGTGGCAATGAGCAGTTCTTC
TRBJ1-2 NA TRBV11-2 NA CASRIHWAGGADYGYTF TGTGCCAGCAGAATACATTGGGCCGGGGGGGCGGACTATGGCTACACCTTC
TRBJ1-4 once TRBV2 NA CASSPERVRDNEKLFF TGTGCCAGCAGTCCTGAAAGGGTGAGGGATAATGAAAAACTGTTTTTT
TRBJ1-3 NA TRBV19 TRBD1 CASDDRASGNTIYF TGTGCCAGTGACGACAGGGCCTCTGGAAACACCATATATTTT
TRBJ1-2 NA TRBV7-9 TRBD1 CASSLYGRGLDYTF TGTGCCAGCAGCTTATACGGCAGGGGGCTGGACTACACCTTC
TRBJ2-5 NA TRBV15 TRBD2 CATCSSGGETQYF TGTGCCACCTGTAGTAGCGGGGGCGAGACCCAGTACTTC
TRBJ2-7 NA TRBV7-2 TRBD1 CASSGTGSSYEQYF TGTGCCAGCAGCGGGACAGGGAGCTCCTACGAGCAGTACTTC
TRBJ1-1 NA TRBV18 TRBD1 CASSPETGAKGAFF TGTGCCAGCTCACCAGAGACAGGGGCCAAAGGAGCTTTCTTT
TRBJ1-1 NA TRBV19 NA CASTATGTTNTEAFF TGTGCCAGTACCGCCACCGGGACAACAAACACTGAAGCTTTCTTT
TRBJ2-1 NA TRBV7-9 TRBD2 CASSLGAGTSGRGYNEQFF TGTGCCAGCAGCTTAGGGGCGGGGACTAGCGGGAGGGGCTACAATGAGCAGTTCTTC
TRBJ2-5 NA TRBV5-1 NA CASSLAGTNQETQYF TGCGCCAGCAGCTTGGCCGGGACAAACCAAGAGACCCAGTACTTC
TRBJ2-7 NA TRBV6-2/TRBV6-3 NA CASIYSSGSSYEQYF TGTGCCAGCATATACTCCAGTGGGAGCTCCTACGAGCAGTACTTC
TRBJ2-1 few TRBV18 TRBD1 CASSQQQGAKQFF TGTGCCAGCTCGCAACAACAGGGGGCAAAGCAGTTCTTC
TRBJ2-7 NA TRBV7-9 NA CASSPGNSYEQYF TGTGCCAGCAGCCCAGGGAACTCCTACGAGCAGTACTTC
TRBJ1-3 NA TRBV6-5 TRBD1 CASRDRGLGNTIYF TGTGCCAGCCGGGACAGGGGGCTTGGAAACACCATATATTTT
TRBJ1-2 NA TRBV7-2 NA CASSLVTGGSGYGYTF TGTGCCAGCAGCTTGGTGACGGGGGGATCCGGGTATGGCTACACCTTC
TRBJ2-3 NA TRBV5-4 NA CASSFGFIRVSTDTQYF TGTGCCAGCAGCTTTGGGTTTATCCGGGTTAGCACAGATACGCAGTATTTT
TRBJ2-1 NA TRBV24-1 TRBD2 CATSGSPGLASYNEQFF TGTGCCACCAGTGGTTCACCGGGACTAGCTTCCTACAATGAGCAGTTCTTC